This entry features one TCR beta chain sequence. These data are taken from a study of blood T cell repertoires in COVID-19. Looking at the study overall: The United States, Italy and Spain were the sources of the acute and convalescent COVID-19 samples.

Profiling relied on immunoSEQ multiplex PCR, and the TCRdb table lists in-frame clones only, not all of them. The data hold some 94,000 clones, with around 84% observed a single time. Germline values: CDR1 KGHDR, CDR2 SFDVKD. Trimming at V came to 4 bases and at J to 5 bases, leaving 7 bases not matched to a gene. This CDR3 has 15 amino acids. The gene calls are TRBV24-1 and TRBJ2-5; 9 bases are a match to TRBD1. The sequence derives from a man in his 70s with active or convalescent COVID-19. Sample: peripheral blood. DNA for the CDR3: TGTGCCACCAGTGACCCGGGACAGGGCGGCGAGACCCAGTACTTC. Translation gives CATSDPGQGGETQYF.